This T cell receptor beta chain was recovered during a study of OX40 agonist ivuxolimab in advanced cancers. Study-level points and caveats: Relative to CD4+, CD8+ T cells held more expanded clones on average.

The CDR3 runs 11 residues. Germline lookup yields CDR1 SEHNR and CDR2 FQNEAQ (reference sequence). The V and J ends lost 4 bases and 7 bases respectively, with 5 bases between them. Of note for this clone: As yet, its antigen is unknown.

The assay was immunoSEQ multiplex PCR, and TCRdb's table has in-frame clones only and misses some. Here the sample spans tens of thousands of clones, approximately 84% being singletons. This TCR derives from an adult with an advanced solid tumor such as melanoma, head and neck, liver or kidney cancer. Material: CD4+ or CD8+ T cells sorted from blood, obtained in a trial of the OX40 agonist ivuxolimab. This chain uses TRBV7-9 with TRBJ2-1; D gene uncertain. The CDR3 loop reads CASSSINEQFF. The CDR3 coding sequence is TGTGCCAGCAGCTCGATTAATGAGCAGTTCTTC.